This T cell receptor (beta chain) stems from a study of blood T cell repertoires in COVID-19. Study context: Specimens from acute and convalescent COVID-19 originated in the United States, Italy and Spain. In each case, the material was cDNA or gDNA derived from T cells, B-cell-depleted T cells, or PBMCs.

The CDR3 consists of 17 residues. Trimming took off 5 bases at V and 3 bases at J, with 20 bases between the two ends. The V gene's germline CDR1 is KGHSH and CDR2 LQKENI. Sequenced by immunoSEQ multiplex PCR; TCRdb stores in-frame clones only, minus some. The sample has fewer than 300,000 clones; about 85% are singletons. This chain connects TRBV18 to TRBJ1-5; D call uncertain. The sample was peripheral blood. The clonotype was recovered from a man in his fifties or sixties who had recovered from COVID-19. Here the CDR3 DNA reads TGTGCCAGCTCAACGACAAGTACCCTGAGAAACAATCAGCCCCAGCATTTT. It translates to CASSTTSTLRNNQPQHF.